Listed here are 30 T cell receptor beta chains from one sample, sequenced in a study of T-cell memory formation after mild COVID-19. TCRdb used MiXCR to reprocess the 5' RACE reads, holding one entry per CDR3 protein. The sample consists of 40,000 to 60,000 distinct CDR3 sequences, 9% to 15% of them appearing once. The sequenced sample consisted of PBMCs or a T cell subset sorted from them (not recorded which). All receptors come from a young man who had mild COVID-19 (a few samples of this study predate the infection). Cell type and time point are not known.

The J gene is TRBJ1-1, the V gene TRBV5-5; D is uncertain. The V end lost 2 bases, the J end lost 4 bases, and 12 bases lay between the germline ends. The CDR3 loop spans 14 amino acids. Looked up from germline, CDR1 is SGHKS and CDR2 is YYEKEE (reference sequence). The CDR3 nucleotides are TGTGCCAGCAGCTTTACAGCCTCGGGCACTGAAGCTTTCTTT. This translates into CASSFTASGTEAFF.

The chain joins TRBV5-1 to TRBJ2-5; 10 bases align to TRBD2. There are 17 residues in the CDR3. Per germline, CDR1 SGHRS and CDR2 YFSETQ. The trim removed 0 bases at V and 0 bases at J, leaving 5 bases unmatched. CDR3 residues: CASSLAPAGGNQETQYF. The CDR3 DNA follows: TGCGCCAGCAGCTTGGCCCCAGCGGGGGGGAACCAAGAGACCCAGTACTTC.

The J gene is TRBJ2-1, the V gene TRBV7-2; 9 bases are shared with TRBD2. Germline values: CDR1 SGHTA, CDR2 FQGNSA. V was clipped by 8 bases and J by 8 bases; unmatched bases: 13. CDR3 size: 15 residues. This CDR3 is CASRLLSGGQDEQFF. For the CDR3, the DNA is TGTGCCAGCCGATTGCTCAGCGGGGGGCAGGATGAGCAGTTCTTC.

This clonotype showed up just a few times. V gene TRBV5-1 combines with J gene TRBJ2-2; 7 nucleotides match TRBD1. V trimming: 4 bases; J trimming: 7 bases; junction bases outside the gene matches: 7. This CDR3 comprises 14 residues. Germline values: CDR1 SGHRS, CDR2 YFSETQ. CDR3 residues: CASSTDREHGELFF. DNA for the CDR3: TGCGCCAGCAGCACCGACAGGGAGCACGGGGAGCTGTTTTTT.

This clonotype was recorded a few times. This chain links TRBV5-1 with TRBJ1-1; D remains ambiguous. Trimming removed 5 bases from V and 5 bases from J, with 19 bases in between. In germline, CDR1 is SGHRS, CDR2 YFSETQ. CDR3 length: 15 residues. The CDR3 DNA reads TGCGCCAGCAGAATTGTGTACCGGCGAGGGACTGAAGCTTTCTTT. This translates into CASRIVYRRGTEAFF.

The chain joins TRBV15 to TRBJ1-5; 9 nucleotides line up with TRBD1. CDR1 and CDR2 from the germline V gene are LNHNV and YYDKDF (reference sequence). Trimming at V came to 3 bases and at J to 3 bases, leaving 9 bases not matched to a gene. CDR3 size: 17 residues. Written as DNA, the CDR3 is TGTGCCACCAGCAGTGGGGGACAGGGCGATGCCAATCAGCCCCAGCATTTT. This codes for CATSSGGQGDANQPQHF.

This clonotype has just a few counts. V gene TRBV7-7 combines with J gene TRBJ2-3, with D possibly TRBD2 on 6 matching bases. Per germline, CDR1 SSHAT and CDR2 FNYEAQ (reference sequence). This CDR3 comprises 14 residues. Deletions cut 11 bases from V and 1 base from J, with 16 bases between. DNA for the CDR3: TGTGCCGTCGGAACGGGACTGGGCACAGATACGCAGTATTTT. Translated, it gives CAVGTGLGTDTQYF. Using reference TRBV7-7 and TRBJ2-3 for the parts outside the CDR3, the full variable domain is GAGVSQSPRYKVTKRGQDVTLRCDPISSHATLYWYQQALGQGPEFLTYFNYEAQPDKSGLPSDRFSAERPEGSISTLTIQRTEQRDSAMYRCAVGTGLGTDTQYFGPGTRLTVL.

The chain combines TRBV2 with TRBJ2-7, with unresolved D. In germline, CDR1 is SNHLY, CDR2 FYNNEI. Trimming removed 0 bases from V and 5 bases from J, with 8 bases in between. The CDR3 contains 13 residues. CDR3 in DNA: TGTGCCAGCAGTGAAGCTCAGATCCACGAGCAGTACTTC. This translates into CASSEAQIHEQYF.

The chain has TRBV5-1 and TRBJ1-5, with 7 bases matching TRBD1. The germline gives CDR1 SGHRS, CDR2 YFSETQ. CDR3 length equals 15 residues. The V and J ends lost 0 bases and 5 bases, in that order; junction bases with no gene match: 5. The CDR3 region has the DNA TGCGCCAGCAGCTTGGACGCAGGGGGAGATCAGCCCCAGCATTTT. This gives the protein CASSLDAGGDQPQHF.

J is TRBJ2-1 and V is TRBV20-1; TRBD2 might be the D (5 bases). The V gene lost 4 bases and the J gene lost 7 bases, with 8 bases spanning the gap. The CDR3 has 11 amino acids. Germline V CDR1 and CDR2: DFQATT, SNEGSKA (reference sequence). The chain's CDR3 is CSANRENEQFF. The CDR3, as DNA: TGCAGTGCTAATAGGGAGAATGAGCAGTTCTTC.

This clonotype has more than one count but fewer than ten. The genes are TRBV9 and TRBJ1-2, with TRBD1 matching 10 bases. Per the germline V gene, CDR1 is SGDLS and CDR2 is YYNGEE. The J segment lost 4 bases and the V segment lost 3 bases, leaving 3 bases of the junction unmatched. This CDR3 contains 14 residues. CDR3 in amino acids: CASSGGTGAYGYTF. CDR3 coding DNA: TGTGCCAGCAGCGGCGGGACAGGGGCCTATGGCTACACCTTC.

CDR3 sequence: CASSRDRASDTQYF. CDR3 nucleotide sequence: TGTGCCAGCAGCCGGGACAGGGCATCAGATACGCAGTATTTT. The chain has TRBV11-2 and TRBJ2-3; 9 nucleotides align to TRBD1. V was pared by 5 bases and J by 4 bases, with 4 bases of the junction left unmatched. The CDR3 spans 14 residues. Germline CDR1 reads SGHAT; CDR2 reads FQNNGV.

This clonotype has only a few counts. The genes are TRBV7-2 and TRBJ1-5, with D uncertain. V lost 5 bases to trimming and J lost 7 bases, with 12 bases between them. The CDR3 totals 13 residues. Germline V gene sequence: CDR1 SGHTA, CDR2 FQGNSA. CDR3 region: CASSPVAGQPQHF. For the CDR3, the DNA is TGTGCCAGCAGCCCAGTCGCAGGACAGCCCCAGCATTTT.

The rearrangement uses TRBV6-5 and TRBJ1-3; TRBD1 might be the D (5 bases). Germline CDR1 MNHEY, CDR2 SVGAGI. V lost 5 bases and J lost 4, with 18 bases in between. This CDR3 region has 16 residues. The CDR3 nucleotides read TGTGCCAGCAGTCGGACAAGTGACTCAGGGGGAAACACCATATATTTT. Protein: CASSRTSDSGGNTIYF.

This clonotype has more than one count but fewer than ten. The rearrangement joins TRBV6-5 to TRBJ1-1; D call uncertain. V was shortened by 0 bases and J by 1 base, with 12 bases between the two germline ends. This CDR3 has 16 residues. CDR1 MNHEY and CDR2 SVGAGI come from the germline V gene. CDR3 loop: CASSYSTSTGNTEAFF. The CDR3, as DNA: TGTGCCAGCAGTTACTCGACCTCTACCGGGAACACTGAAGCTTTCTTT.

This rearrangement joins TRBV5-1 to TRBJ1-2; TRBD1 agrees at 10 bases. The V gene's germline CDR1 is SGHRS and CDR2 YFSETQ. The CDR3 runs to 15 residues. V shed 2 bases and J 6 bases; nucleotides not matched to a gene: 7. The DNA of the CDR3 is TGCGCCAGCAGCTTCGGACAGGGGGAAAGGGATGGCTACACCTTC. Protein sequence: CASSFGQGERDGYTF.

The sample holds many counts of this clonotype. The gene calls are TRBV7-8 and TRBJ2-7, with 8 bases that match TRBD1. The germline V gene encodes CDR1 SGHVS and CDR2 FQNEAQ. The V and J ends lost 1 base and 2 bases, in that order; junction bases with no gene match: 1. The CDR3 has 14 residues. In nucleotides, the CDR3 is TGTGCCAGCAGCTTAGGGACAGGGCCCTACGAGCAGTACTTC. Protein product: CASSLGTGPYEQYF.

The rearrangement uses TRBV27 and TRBJ2-3; 14 positions agree with TRBD2. There are 13 residues in the CDR3. Germline trimming cut 6 bases from V and 13 bases from J; bases unmatched to any gene: 6. From germline, CDR1 is MNHEY and CDR2 SMNVEV (reference sequence). CDR3 coding DNA: TGTGCCAGCAGGCGACTAGCGGGGGGGTCGAAGTATTTT. The encoded protein is CASRRLAGGSKYF.

V usage is TRBV19 and J usage is TRBJ1-2, with no clear D. Germline V CDR1 and CDR2: LNHDA, SQIVND (reference sequence). Trimming shortened V by 2 bases and J by 5 bases, and 12 bases separated the two germline ends. This CDR3 contains 14 residues. Here the CDR3 reads CASSITGRRYGYTF. CDR3 DNA sequence: TGTGCCAGTAGTATAACTGGCAGGAGGTATGGCTACACCTTC.

This clonotype was observed many times. This chain joins TRBV7-2 and TRBJ1-6; unclear D gene. V lost 2 bases, J lost 8 bases, and 13 bases lay in between. The CDR3 is made up of 15 amino acids. Germline V lookup: CDR1 SGHTA, CDR2 FQGNSA. The CDR3 loop reads CASSLTAVGDSPLHF. The CDR3 DNA reads TGTGCCAGCAGCTTAACGGCGGTTGGCGATTCACCCCTCCACTTT.

The chain uses TRBV24-1 and TRBJ1-2; weak D call: TRBD1 (6 bases). The CDR3 consists of 17 residues. V gave up 3 bases and J gave up 3 bases, with 19 bases separating them. CDR1 is KGHDR, CDR2 SFDVKD, per germline. This CDR3 is CATSDPQRGGDDYGYTF. CDR3 nucleotides: TGTGCCACCAGTGATCCACAACGAGGGGGGGACGACTATGGCTACACCTTC.

This clonotype was counted many times. The chain carries TRBV7-3 and TRBJ2-2, with D perhaps matching TRBD2 (6 bases). Trimming removed 5 bases from V and 2 bases from J, with 9 bases in between. The CDR3 is 14 residues long. Per the germline V gene, CDR1 is SGHTA and CDR2 is FQGTGA. CDR3 sequence: CASSPGGNTGELFF. Here the CDR3 DNA reads TGTGCCAGCAGCCCCGGGGGAAACACCGGGGAGCTGTTTTTT.

This clonotype was seen ten or more times. The V gene is TRBV4-2, the J gene TRBJ2-1, with a tentative D call TRBD2 (5 bases). The CDR3 extends over 15 amino acids. Germline CDR1 reads LGHNA; CDR2 reads YNFKEQ. V was shortened by 0 bases and J by 4 bases, with 10 bases between the two germline ends. The CDR3, as DNA: TGTGCCAGCAGCCAAGACCGAACGGGGTACAATGAGCAGTTCTTC. It is translated as CASSQDRTGYNEQFF.

This clonotype was seen a few times. The chain combines TRBV20-1 with TRBJ1-6; D not resolved. The germline CDR1 and CDR2 sequences are DFQATT and SNEGSKA (reference sequence). This CDR3 is built from 13 residues. Trimming removed 5 bases from V and 0 bases from J, with 5 bases in between. CDR3 region: CSAQSSYNSPLHF. CDR3 sequence (DNA): TGCAGTGCTCAGAGCTCCTATAATTCACCCCTCCACTTT.

The V call is TRBV20-1, the J call TRBJ1-2, with TRBD1 as a possible D gene (5 bases). The CDR3 has 13 residues. Germline CDR1 reads DFQATT; CDR2 reads SNEGSKA (reference sequence). V shed 5 bases and J shed 8 bases, with 18 bases lying between them. This CDR3 is CSAGREGSRGYTF. CDR3 bases: TGCAGTGCTGGGCGGGAGGGGTCTCGGGGCTACACCTTC.

This clonotype was counted a few times. V and J are TRBV10-3 and TRBJ1-2, with a weak D call TRBD1 (5 bases). V gave up 0 bases and J gave up 7 bases, with 15 bases separating them. The germline V gene has CDR1 ENHRY and CDR2 SYGVKD. The CDR3 is 15 amino acids. The CDR3 is CAISESDGAIVGYTF. CDR3 DNA sequence: TGTGCCATCAGTGAGTCCGACGGGGCAATTGTTGGCTACACCTTC.

Comment on this clonotype: A single base separates this from a much larger clone, so it may be a read error. The CDR3 ends on some other residue instead of the conserved phenylalanine or tryptophan, so this is likely a read error. The V gene is TRBV7-3, the J gene TRBJ2-5; D not resolved. CDR3 length equals 13 residues. Germline lookup yields CDR1 SGHTA and CDR2 FQGTGA. Trimming pared 3 bases from V and 5 bases from J, leaving 10 bases between. CDR3 nucleotide sequence: TGTGCCAGCAGCTTTGCGCAGACGGAGACCCAGTACTTA. This sequence encodes CASSFAQTETQYL.

This sequence joins TRBV9 and TRBJ1-2, with D unresolved. The CDR3 is made up of 15 amino acids. Trimming took 0 bases from V and 5 from J, leaving 14 bases between them. The germline gives CDR1 SGDLS, CDR2 YYNGEE. CDR3 residues: CASSVDGQAGYGYTF. The CDR3 region has the DNA TGTGCCAGCAGCGTAGATGGGCAGGCAGGTTATGGCTACACCTTC. The entire variable domain, with the rest obtained from reference TRBV9 and TRBJ1-2, is as follows: DSGVTQTPKHLITATGQRVTLRCSPRSGDLSVYWYQQSLDQGLQFLIQYYNGEERAKGNILERFSAQQFPDLHSELNLSSLELGDSALYFCASSVDGQAGYGYTFGSGTRLTVV.

This clonotype occurred many times. V usage is TRBV7-2 and J usage is TRBJ2-3; 8 bases agree with TRBD1. The germline gives CDR1 SGHTA, CDR2 FQGNSA. The CDR3 sequence is 13 residues long. With V trimmed by 5 bases and J by 4 bases, 2 bases remained unmatched. The CDR3 sequence is CASSLQGADTQYF. The DNA for the CDR3 is TGTGCCAGCAGCCTACAGGGGGCAGATACGCAGTATTTT.

A few counts support this clonotype. This rearrangement joins TRBV27 to TRBJ2-1; no definite D call. Trimming took 6 bases from V and 9 from J, leaving 24 bases between them. Germline lookup yields CDR1 MNHEY and CDR2 SMNVEV (reference sequence). CDR3 length: 16 residues. CDR3 in DNA: TGTGCCAGCAGCCCTCCGGTTTGGGAAGGGATGTTTGAGCAGTTCTTC. Translating gives CASSPPVWEGMFEQFF.